These 2 T cell receptor beta chains were sequenced from one sample in a study of blood T cell repertoires in COVID-19 (TCRdb year 2020). Receptor libraries were prepared by the immunoSEQ multiplex PCR assay. The table was pulled from immuneACCESS by TCRdb, which kept in-frame rearrangements only. Such tables lose some clones; where checked, under half of the loss comes from unresolved V genes, and the rest has no known cause. In all, the sample holds 290,000 or so clones, and about 88% of those were seen once. The ten largest clones represent 1% to 1.5% of the sample. The source material was peripheral blood. Receptor source: an older man with acute or convalescent COVID-19.

The chain joins TRBV6-5 to TRBJ1-4; D is ambiguous. V lost 6 bases to trimming and J lost 7 bases, with 12 bases between them. From germline, CDR1 is MNHEY and CDR2 SVGAGI. There are 13 residues in the CDR3. The CDR3 here is CASRYGRGEKLFF. CDR3 DNA: TGTGCCAGCAGATACGGACGGGGTGAAAAACTGTTTTTT.

The chain recombines TRBV2 with TRBJ1-1; a weak D match, TRBD1 (6 bases). CDR1 and CDR2 from the germline V gene are SNHLY and FYNNEI. There are 12 residues in the CDR3. V lost 7 bases to trimming and J lost 6 bases, with 12 bases between them. The CDR3 protein is CASTQGRAEAFF. In DNA, the CDR3 is TGTGCCAGCACCCAGGGGAGGGCTGAAGCTTTCTTT.